This T cell receptor beta chain comes out of a study of shared clonotypes between healthy human individuals (dated by TCRdb to the early 2020s). About the full investigation: The cohort included a few men and a couple of women between 18 and 49 years of age. For each donor, three plates each were used for CD4 naive and CD4 memory, two plates were used for CD8 naive, and one plate was used for CD8 memory. Blood TCR repertoires of about 5 healthy adults were deeply sequenced to estimate repertoire size and the extent of clonotype sharing between individuals. To increase sequencing depth and limit assay-specific biases, TCR repertoire library preparation and sequencing were carried out by different laboratories using diverse techniques. Per donor, leukapheresis produced somewhere between about 0.94 and 9.5 billion PBMCs. Results the study describes overall, beyond this receptor: Estimated clonotype richness was generally larger for naive than for memory subsets. Rarefaction of sorted-subset datasets indicated incomplete sequencing despite the large sequencing depth. Because the study included a small number of donors, the genetic and exposure-history diversity represented was limited. Pairwise subsampling indicated that sequencing depth was expected to affect the degree of clonotype sharing among donors. Compared with non-shared clonotypes, clonotypes shared by all four sorted-subset donors had higher generation probabilities. When several donors were compared, the shared fraction of clonotypes was around 4.6% for naive CD4, more than 3% for naive CD8, roughly 2.3% for memory CD4, and roughly 0.4% for memory CD8. Sampling was restricted to blood, and TCR repertoires in tissues likely differ from the TCR repertoires found in blood.

Using the deep immunoSEQ assay, multiplex PCR amplified TCR CDR3 regions from genomic DNA. For each cell subset, the extracted genomic DNA was distributed evenly across all wells of several immunoSEQ 96-well plates, and each plate served as one replicate. For sorted subsets, each replicate PCR was loaded with 200 ng genomic DNA, equivalent to 30,000 or so T cell genomes. The purified libraries were quantified using a Qubit 3.0 fluorometer, sized with a Bioanalyzer 2100, and then quantified again using the KAPA Library Quantification kit. Every immunoSEQ 96-well plate was sequenced on a dedicated single-read 150-cycle Illumina NextSeq 550 flow cell. Per the source publication's procedure: The immunoSEQ output contained only junctional sequences without quality scores, so filtering could not match that applied to full-length reads. To assign V/J genes and CDR3, sequences were annotated using PyIR, a Python wrapper for IgBLAST v1.9, with IMGT germline references. Reads were filtered out if the reads had weak V/J assignments (E-value above 1e-6), no CDR3, stop codons, out-of-frame junctions, or ambiguous translated residues. V3J clonotypes were defined as sequences sharing the same inferred V gene, J gene, and CDR3 amino acid sequence. To compute the percentage overlap between repertoires, the number of shared unique clonotypes was divided by the size of the smaller repertoire. Three approaches were used to assess repertoire richness: RTK rarefaction, the Chao1 estimator, and Recon v2.1 estimates of unobserved clonotypes. Generation probabilities were computed with OLGA for all TCRbeta clonotypes obtained by the gDNA method from several donors. This is the immuneACCESS table as TCRdb keeps it, with only in-frame sequences that have V and J called. A part of the clones is gone; compared with another copy, unresolved V genes explain less than half, and the rest is unexplained. V and J calls and clone size are copied from that table; D and trimming were computed from the DNA. This sample is represented by approximately 1.5 million clones; approximately 98.5% of them were singletons. The ten most abundant clones make up over 0.3% of the sample.

Via the germline V gene, CDR1 is SGHRS and CDR2 YFSETQ. The CDR3 starts with the cysteine, ends with the phenylalanine, and has 14 residues. Solely the CDR3 DNA is kept, with 42 bases framed from the first base. V ends up 1 base short and J 9 bases short, with an unmatched junction base count of 3. As to this clone: Its antigen is not yet known. No base qualities exist here, and no much larger clone lies one base off it. This same CDR3 is encoded by further DNA sequences in the sample.

The donors were healthy, HIV-negative adults who had no recently reported acute infections or vaccinations. Only Caucasian adults living in Nashville, Tennessee, USA were represented among the donors. CD4+ T cells were enriched by magnetic negative selection; naive cells were then positively selected on CD45RA, and the negative fraction formed the memory subset. Blood was collected by leukapheresis, and PBMCs were isolated by Ficoll-Histopaque density gradient centrifugation and then cryopreserved in liquid nitrogen vapor phase. Purity and quantity of every magnetically sorted T cell population were checked by analytical flow cytometry. Genomic DNA was isolated from every sorted fraction and measured by UV absorbance on a Nanodrop 2000c.

This clonotype was obtained from a young man in good health. This receptor chain uses TRBV5-1 and TRBJ2-1, with TRBD2 identical over 11 junction bases. Sequenced sample: naive CD4+ T cells sorted from blood. Read against the paper, the sample's cell subset or site label means: CD45RA+ positively selected. The DNA is as follows: TGCGCCAGCAGCTTGACTAGCGGGAGTGGTGAGCAGTTCTTC. Translated, it reads CASSLTSGSGEQFF.